The present T cell receptor beta chain was sequenced within a study of blood T cell repertoires in COVID-19. V shed 5 bases and J 7 bases; nucleotides not matched to a gene: 10. The CDR3 totals 14 residues. Germline CDR1 reads SGHVS; CDR2 reads FQNEAQ. Participants spanned ages about 18 to 100 years and resided in 20 to 30 US areas. Self-reported history from a screening survey and questionnaire set each donor's cohort. Donors in Cohort 3 who had recovered were those with two negative PCRs, healthcare professional clearance, or resolution of their symptoms. The data were produced by immunoSEQ multiplex PCR, yet TCRdb's version contains in-frame clones alone and is incomplete. The data hold about 290,000 clones, with about nine tenths observed a single time.

The chain combines TRBV7-8 with TRBJ1-2; TRBD1 matches at 7 bases. This receptor was taken from a woman aged 40 to 50 who had recovered from COVID-19. Sequencing was done on a sample of PBMCs or T cells enriched from blood (not recorded which). CDR3 sequence: CASSHQRTGVGYTF. The CDR3 DNA reads TGTGCCAGCAGCCACCAACGTACAGGGGTTGGCTACACCTTC. The variable domain in full, with the rest retrieved from reference TRBV7-8 and TRBJ1-2, is GAGVSQSPRYKVAKRGQDVALRCDPISGHVSLFWYQQALGQGPEFLTYFQNEAQLDKSGLPSDRFFAERPEGSVSTLKIQRTQQEDSAVYLCASSHQRTGVGYTFGSGTRLTVV.